This TCR beta chain was found in a study of blood T cells in healthy people across ages. Study-wide findings and caveats: Samples with more naive T cells showed higher observed beta diversity.

V was cut by 5 bases and J by 1 base, with 24 bases left in between. Germline CDR1 and CDR2: DFQATT and SNEGSKA (reference sequence). CDR3 length: 17 amino acids. Primed by a sample-barcoded 5' primer and a J-beta primer mix, a second PCR proceeded for about 6 to 11 cycles. Template switching added a 12-random-nucleotide identifier to every cDNA molecule. TCRdb independently ran MiXCR on the 5' RACE reads; one entry per CDR3 protein. Seen here are about a million distinct CDR3 sequences, roughly 50% observed once, and the top ten hold 20% to 25%. The sample holds a few counts of this clonotype. Its antigen is currently unknown.

The TCR originated in a woman aged 60-75 years in good health. Material for sequencing was blood. This chain joins TRBV20-1 and TRBJ2-7, with a tentative D call TRBD2 (5 bases). The CDR3 DNA sequence: TGCAGTGCTGGGAGTCGACAATCAAAAACTAGATCCTACGAGCAGTACTTC. Translation gives CSAGSRQSKTRSYEQYF.